This TCR beta chain is drawn from a study of cytomegalovirus exposure and HLA in healthy donors. Study background: Among the approximately 410 genotyped donors, 81% were placed in the Caucasian-associated ancestry cluster.

Vbeta (60) and Jbeta (13) primers were used in the PCR. Clones were read by immunoSEQ multiplex PCR, and TCRdb kept only the in-frame ones, dropping some. The repertoire holds 85,000 to 100,000 clones, with about two thirds as singletons. Germline trimming cut 5 bases from V and 7 bases from J; bases unmatched to any gene: 6. The CDR3 contains 15 residues. The germline gives CDR1 SGHTA, CDR2 FQGTGA. General study findings and limits: Most TCR sequences proved rare, with some public TCRs found in many donors. Judged likely to be a sequencing artifact was a cluster of highly shared sequence variants. More than 150 TCR beta chains were listed as cytomegalovirus-associated.

This clone was recorded a few times. Antigen unknown. The sequence was obtained from a man aged 45 to 65 in good health and CMV-seronegative. The chain links TRBV7-3 to TRBJ2-5; 14 bases align to TRBD2. Material for sequencing was PBMCs. The CDR3 loop is CASSPGLAGEGTQYF. In DNA form, the CDR3 reads TGTGCCAGCAGCCCGGGACTAGCGGGGGAGGGGACCCAGTACTTC.